Below, one T cell receptor (beta chain) is given with its context. This sample was taken from a study of blood T cell repertoires in COVID-19. The overall study: Samples of COVID-19 (acute and convalescent) were obtained from the United States, Italy and Spain.

This CDR3 has 14 amino acids. In germline, CDR1 is LGHDT, CDR2 YNNKEL (reference sequence). After removal of 1 base from V and 7 bases from J, the junction contained 7 bases not matched to a gene. In terms of age and location, participants ranged from about 18 to 95 years and lived in around 22 US areas. The study assigned cohorts using participant-reported clinical history. Per the original methods: Scientists estimated how many nucleated cells there were by amplifying reference gene primers. Data came from immunoSEQ multiplex PCR; TCRdb stores just in-frame clones and leaves some out. That table furnishes V, J and clone size, whereas the DNA furnished D and trimming. The sample holds some 240,000 clones, roughly 86% seen once.

The sequence derives from a woman aged 40 to 50 with acute COVID-19. Specimen: PBMCs or T cells enriched from blood (not recorded which). V usage is TRBV3-1 (or the pseudogene TRBV3-2) and J usage is TRBJ2-7; 7 bases are shared with TRBD2. CDR3 sequence reads: CASSQAGGSREQYF. In DNA, the CDR3 is TGTGCCAGCAGCCAAGCTGGCGGGAGTCGAGAGCAGTACTTC.